This TCR beta chain comes out of a study of shared clonotypes between healthy human individuals. Study-wide background: For every donor, three CD4 naive, three CD4 memory, two CD8 naive and one CD8 memory plates were used.

Looked up from germline, CDR1 is MDHEN and CDR2 is SYDVKM. This CDR3 is 11 amino acids long. V shed 3 bases and J shed 15 bases, with 12 bases lying between them. Study donors comprised healthy, HIV-negative adults devoid of recent acute infection or vaccination. Libraries were prepared by immunoSEQ multiplex PCR; TCRdb keeps only in-frame clonotypes and omits some of them. The sample shows millions of clones, approximately 93% of them seen only once. The rearrangement links TRBV28 to TRBJ2-1; D gene unclear. Material: naive CD4+ T cells from PBMCs. Documented subset: CD45RA+ positively selected. The sequence was collected from a man younger than 30 in good health. Some clones in this sample may be carry-over from other donors' samples. CDR3 region: CASSLLGIRFF. The CDR3 DNA sequence: TGTGCCAGCAGTTTGTTGGGGATCCGGTTCTTC.